There are a few counts of the clone carrying this T cell receptor beta chain. Its antigen is undetermined. Generated by immunoSEQ multiplex PCR, the TCRdb table keeps only in-frame clones and is missing some. The table records some 100,000 clones, 82% of them present only once. The time point denotes: baseline pretreatment blood. Noted treatment: 15 Gy SBRT to primary tumor, nephrectomy 4 weeks later. The record originates from a study of radiation and T cells in renal cell carcinoma. CDR3 length: 15 amino acids. Germline lookup yields CDR1 SGHTA and CDR2 FQGTGA. The V and J ends lost 5 bases and 4 bases respectively, with 17 bases between them. Study results and limitations: Without pretreatment biopsies, baseline tumor clonotype presence was undetermined. In blood, top tumor clones expanded by 2 weeks, shrinking by 4.

This sample comprised blood, obtained from a patient whose treatment included radiotherapy and nephrectomy. This clonotype originated in a man in his 60s with renal cell carcinoma. This chain joins TRBV7-3 and TRBJ1-2, with no clear D. The CDR3 DNA is TGTGCCAGCAGCCTAAGACACGGCCCTAGCTATGGCTACACCTTC. Amino acid sequence: CASSLRHGPSYGYTF.